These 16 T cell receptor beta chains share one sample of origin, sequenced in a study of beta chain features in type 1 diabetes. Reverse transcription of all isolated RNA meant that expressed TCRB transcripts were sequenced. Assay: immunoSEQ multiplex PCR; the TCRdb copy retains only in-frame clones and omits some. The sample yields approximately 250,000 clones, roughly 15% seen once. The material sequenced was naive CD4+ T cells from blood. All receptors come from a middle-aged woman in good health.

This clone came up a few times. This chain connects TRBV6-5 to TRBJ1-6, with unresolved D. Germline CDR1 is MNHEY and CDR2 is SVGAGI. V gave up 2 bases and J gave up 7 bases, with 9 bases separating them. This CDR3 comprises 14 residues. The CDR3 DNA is TGTGCCAGCAGTTACGCGGCACCCAATTCACCCCTCCACTTT. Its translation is CASSYAAPNSPLHF.

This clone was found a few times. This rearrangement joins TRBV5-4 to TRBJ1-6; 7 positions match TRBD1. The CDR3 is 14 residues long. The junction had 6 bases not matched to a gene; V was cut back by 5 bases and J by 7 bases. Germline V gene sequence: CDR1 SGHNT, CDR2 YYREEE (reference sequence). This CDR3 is CASSWDRTNSPLHF. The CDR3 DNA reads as TGTGCCAGCAGTTGGGACAGAACGAATTCACCCCTCCACTTT.

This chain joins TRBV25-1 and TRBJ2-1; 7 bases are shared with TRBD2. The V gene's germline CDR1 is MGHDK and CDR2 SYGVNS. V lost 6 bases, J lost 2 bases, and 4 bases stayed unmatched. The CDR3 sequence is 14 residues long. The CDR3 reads CASRGAGAYNEQFF. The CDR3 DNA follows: TGTGCCAGCAGAGGGGCGGGGGCCTACAATGAGCAGTTCTTC.

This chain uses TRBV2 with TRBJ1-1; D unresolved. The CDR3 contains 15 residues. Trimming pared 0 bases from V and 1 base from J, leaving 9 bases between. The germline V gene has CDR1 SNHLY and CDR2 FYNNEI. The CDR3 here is CASSEALRRNTEAFF. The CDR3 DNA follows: TGTGCCAGCAGTGAAGCGTTAAGGAGGAACACTGAAGCTTTCTTT.

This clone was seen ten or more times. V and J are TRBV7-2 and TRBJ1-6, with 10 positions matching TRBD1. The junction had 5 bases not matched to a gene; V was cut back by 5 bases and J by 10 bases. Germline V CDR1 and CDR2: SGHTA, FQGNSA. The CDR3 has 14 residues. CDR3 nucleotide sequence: TGTGCCAGCAGCCGAGGGACAGGGGAATCACCCCTCCACTTT. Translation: CASSRGTGESPLHF.

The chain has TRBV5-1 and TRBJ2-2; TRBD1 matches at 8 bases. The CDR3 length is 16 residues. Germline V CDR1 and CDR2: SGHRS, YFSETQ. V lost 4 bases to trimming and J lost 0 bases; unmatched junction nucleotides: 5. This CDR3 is CASSTGQGTNTGELFF. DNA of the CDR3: TGCGCCAGCAGCACCGGACAGGGAACGAACACCGGGGAGCTGTTTTTT.

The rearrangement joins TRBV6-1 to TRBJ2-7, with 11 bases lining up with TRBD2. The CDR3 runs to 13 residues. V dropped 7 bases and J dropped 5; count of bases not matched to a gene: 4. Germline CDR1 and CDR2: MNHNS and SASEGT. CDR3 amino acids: CASKLAGAHEQYF. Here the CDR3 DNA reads TGTGCCAGCAAACTAGCGGGGGCCCACGAGCAGTACTTC.

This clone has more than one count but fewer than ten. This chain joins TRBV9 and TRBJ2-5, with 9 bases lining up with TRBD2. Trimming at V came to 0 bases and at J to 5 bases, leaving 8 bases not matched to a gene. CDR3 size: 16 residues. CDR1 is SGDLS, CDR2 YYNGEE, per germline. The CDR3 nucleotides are TGTGCCAGCAGCGTAGAGGCGGGGGGGCGGCAGGAGACCCAGTACTTC. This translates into CASSVEAGGRQETQYF. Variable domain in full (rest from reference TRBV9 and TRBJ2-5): DSGVTQTPKHLITATGQRVTLRCSPRSGDLSVYWYQQSLDQGLQFLIQYYNGEERAKGNILERFSAQQFPDLHSELNLSSLELGDSALYFCASSVEAGGRQETQYFGPGTRLLVL.

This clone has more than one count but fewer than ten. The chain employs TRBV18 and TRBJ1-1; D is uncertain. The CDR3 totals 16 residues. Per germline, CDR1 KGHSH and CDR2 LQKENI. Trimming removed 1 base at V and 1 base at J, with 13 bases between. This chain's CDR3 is CASSPRESQKNTEAFF. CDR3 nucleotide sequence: TGTGCCAGCTCACCACGAGAGTCACAGAAGAACACTGAAGCTTTCTTT. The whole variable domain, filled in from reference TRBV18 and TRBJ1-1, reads NAGVMQNPRHLVRRRGQEARLRCSPMKGHSHVYWYRQLPEEGLKFMVYLQKENIIDESGMPKERFSAEFPKEGPSILRIQQVVRGDSAAYFCASSPRESQKNTEAFFGQGTRLTVV.

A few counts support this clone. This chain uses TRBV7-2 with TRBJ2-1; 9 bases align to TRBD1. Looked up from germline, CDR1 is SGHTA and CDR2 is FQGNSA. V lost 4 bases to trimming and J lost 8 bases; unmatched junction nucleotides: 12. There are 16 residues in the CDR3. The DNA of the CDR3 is TGTGCCAGCAGCTCAGAGACCGGGACAGGGTCGGATGAGCAGTTCTTC. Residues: CASSSETGTGSDEQFF.

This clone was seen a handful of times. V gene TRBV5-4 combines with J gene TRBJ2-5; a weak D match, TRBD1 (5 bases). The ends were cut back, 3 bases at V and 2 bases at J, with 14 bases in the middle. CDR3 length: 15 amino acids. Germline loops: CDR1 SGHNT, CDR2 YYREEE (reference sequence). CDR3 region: CASSSQKGQQETQYF. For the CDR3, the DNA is TGTGCCAGCAGCTCCCAGAAGGGGCAGCAAGAGACCCAGTACTTC.

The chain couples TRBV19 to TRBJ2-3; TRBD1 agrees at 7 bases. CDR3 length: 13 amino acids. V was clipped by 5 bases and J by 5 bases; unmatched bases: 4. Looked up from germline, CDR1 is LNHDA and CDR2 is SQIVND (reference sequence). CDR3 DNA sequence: TGTGCCAGTAGTGACAGGGTGGTAGATACGCAGTATTTT. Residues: CASSDRVVDTQYF. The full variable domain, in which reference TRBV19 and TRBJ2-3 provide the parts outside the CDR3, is DGGITQSPKYLFRKEGQNVTLSCEQNLNHDAMYWYRQDPGQGLRLIYYSQIVNDFQKGDIAEGYSVSREKKESFPLTVTSAQKNPTAFYLCASSDRVVDTQYFGPGTRLTVL.

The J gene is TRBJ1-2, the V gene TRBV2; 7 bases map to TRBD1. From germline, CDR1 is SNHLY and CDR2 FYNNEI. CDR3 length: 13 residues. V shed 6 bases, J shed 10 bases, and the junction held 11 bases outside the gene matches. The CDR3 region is CASRDGTALSYTF. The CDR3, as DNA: TGTGCCAGCAGGGACGGGACAGCCCTCTCCTACACCTTC.

CDR3 sequence: CSGRLAGGYNEQFF. In DNA, the CDR3 is TGCAGCGGCCGGTTAGCGGGGGGCTACAATGAGCAGTTCTTC. The rearrangement links TRBV29-1 to TRBJ2-1, with 10 bases that match TRBD2. The germline V gene has CDR1 SQVTM and CDR2 ANQGSEA. The V segment lost 7 bases and the J segment 3 bases; nucleotides outside the gene matches: 6. This CDR3 spans 14 amino acids.

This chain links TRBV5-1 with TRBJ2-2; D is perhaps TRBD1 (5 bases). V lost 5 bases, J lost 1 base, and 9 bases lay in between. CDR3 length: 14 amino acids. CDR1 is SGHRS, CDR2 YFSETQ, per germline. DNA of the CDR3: TGCGCCAGCAGTTGGGGCCAGAACACCGGGGAGCTGTTTTTT. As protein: CASSWGQNTGELFF.

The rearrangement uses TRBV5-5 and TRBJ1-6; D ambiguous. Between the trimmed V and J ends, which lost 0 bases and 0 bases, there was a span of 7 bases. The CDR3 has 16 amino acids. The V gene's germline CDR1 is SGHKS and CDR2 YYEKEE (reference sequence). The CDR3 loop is CASSLGSSSYNSPLHF. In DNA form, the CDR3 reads TGTGCCAGCAGCTTGGGTTCGAGCTCCTATAATTCACCCCTCCACTTT.